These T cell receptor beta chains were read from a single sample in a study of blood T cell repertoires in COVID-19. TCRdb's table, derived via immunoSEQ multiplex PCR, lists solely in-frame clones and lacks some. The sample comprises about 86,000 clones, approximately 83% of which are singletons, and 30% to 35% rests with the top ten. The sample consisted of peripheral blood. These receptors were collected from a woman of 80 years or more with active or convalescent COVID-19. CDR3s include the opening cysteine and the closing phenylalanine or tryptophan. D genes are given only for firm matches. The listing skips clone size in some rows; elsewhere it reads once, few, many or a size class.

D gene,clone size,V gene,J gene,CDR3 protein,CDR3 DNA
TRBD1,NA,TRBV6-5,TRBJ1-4,CASRRTGMEKLFF,TGTGCCAGCAGGAGGACAGGGATGGAAAAACTGTTTTTT
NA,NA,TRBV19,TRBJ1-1,CASSRGSGNTEAFF,TGTGCCAGTAGTAGGGGCTCAGGAAACACTGAAGCTTTCTTT
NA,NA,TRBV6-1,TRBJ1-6,CASSEISYNSPLHF,TGTGCCAGCAGTGAAATTTCTTATAATTCACCCCTCCACTTT
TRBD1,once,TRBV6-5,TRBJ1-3,CASRTDRSGGNTIYF,TGTGCCAGCAGGACGGACAGGTCAGGTGGAAACACCATATATTTT
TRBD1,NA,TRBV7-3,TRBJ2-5,CASSQTGSETQYF,TGTGCCAGCAGTCAGACAGGGTCTGAGACCCAGTACTTC
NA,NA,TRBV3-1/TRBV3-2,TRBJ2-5,CASSQSPGAQYF,TGTGCCAGCAGCCAATCCCCGGGGGCCCAGTACTTC
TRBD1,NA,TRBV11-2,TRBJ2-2,CASRLTGGSAGELFF,TGTGCCAGCAGACTAACAGGGGGCTCTGCCGGGGAGCTGTTTTTT
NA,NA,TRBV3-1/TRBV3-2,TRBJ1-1,CASSQDSRAFF,TGTGCCAGCAGCCAGGACAGCCGGGCTTTCTTT
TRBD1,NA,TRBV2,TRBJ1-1,CASRGTGQGGTEAFF,TGTGCCAGCAGGGGAACGGGACAGGGAGGCACTGAAGCTTTCTTT
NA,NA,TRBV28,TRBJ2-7,CASSRGYEQYF,TGTGCCAGCAGCCGAGGGTACGAGCAGTACTTC
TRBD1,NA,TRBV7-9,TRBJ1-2,CASSLGQTNYGYTF,TGTGCCAGCAGTTTGGGACAGACTAACTATGGCTACACCTTC
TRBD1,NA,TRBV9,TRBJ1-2,CASSARTGGFGYTF,TGTGCCAGCAGCGCAAGGACAGGGGGCTTTGGCTACACCTTC
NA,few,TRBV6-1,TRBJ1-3,CASSETADGTIYF,TGTGCCAGCAGTGAAACAGCGGACGGCACCATATATTTT
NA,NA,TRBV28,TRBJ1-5,CASRKGHQNQPQHF,TGTGCCAGCAGGAAGGGGCACCAGAATCAGCCCCAGCATTTT
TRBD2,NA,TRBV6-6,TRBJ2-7,CASSHTGLAGGEQYF,TGTGCCAGCAGCCACACCGGACTAGCGGGAGGCGAGCAGTACTTC
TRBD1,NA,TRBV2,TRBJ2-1,CASKRTGLGEQFF,TGTGCCAGCAAAAGGACAGGGCTAGGTGAGCAGTTCTTC
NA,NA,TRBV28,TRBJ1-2,CASSSSGQTWGGYTF,TGTGCCAGCAGTTCATCCGGACAGACCTGGGGGGGCTACACCTTC
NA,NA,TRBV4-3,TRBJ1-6,CASSHPSRGIYNSPLHF,TGCGCCAGCAGCCACCCCTCCCGGGGAATCTATAATTCACCCCTCCACTTT
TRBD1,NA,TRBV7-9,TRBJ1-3,CASSLKGADGNTIYF,TGTGCCAGCAGCTTAAAGGGGGCCGATGGAAACACCATATATTTT
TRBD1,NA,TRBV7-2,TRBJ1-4,CASSLGAGFFGTGHEKLFF,TGTGCCAGCAGCTTAGGGGCTGGTTTTTTCGGGACAGGGCATGAAAAACTGTTTTTT
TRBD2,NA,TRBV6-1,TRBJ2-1,CASSEVAPGLAGVRNEQFF,TGTGCCAGCAGTGAGGTCGCCCCGGGACTAGCGGGAGTACGGAATGAGCAGTTCTTC